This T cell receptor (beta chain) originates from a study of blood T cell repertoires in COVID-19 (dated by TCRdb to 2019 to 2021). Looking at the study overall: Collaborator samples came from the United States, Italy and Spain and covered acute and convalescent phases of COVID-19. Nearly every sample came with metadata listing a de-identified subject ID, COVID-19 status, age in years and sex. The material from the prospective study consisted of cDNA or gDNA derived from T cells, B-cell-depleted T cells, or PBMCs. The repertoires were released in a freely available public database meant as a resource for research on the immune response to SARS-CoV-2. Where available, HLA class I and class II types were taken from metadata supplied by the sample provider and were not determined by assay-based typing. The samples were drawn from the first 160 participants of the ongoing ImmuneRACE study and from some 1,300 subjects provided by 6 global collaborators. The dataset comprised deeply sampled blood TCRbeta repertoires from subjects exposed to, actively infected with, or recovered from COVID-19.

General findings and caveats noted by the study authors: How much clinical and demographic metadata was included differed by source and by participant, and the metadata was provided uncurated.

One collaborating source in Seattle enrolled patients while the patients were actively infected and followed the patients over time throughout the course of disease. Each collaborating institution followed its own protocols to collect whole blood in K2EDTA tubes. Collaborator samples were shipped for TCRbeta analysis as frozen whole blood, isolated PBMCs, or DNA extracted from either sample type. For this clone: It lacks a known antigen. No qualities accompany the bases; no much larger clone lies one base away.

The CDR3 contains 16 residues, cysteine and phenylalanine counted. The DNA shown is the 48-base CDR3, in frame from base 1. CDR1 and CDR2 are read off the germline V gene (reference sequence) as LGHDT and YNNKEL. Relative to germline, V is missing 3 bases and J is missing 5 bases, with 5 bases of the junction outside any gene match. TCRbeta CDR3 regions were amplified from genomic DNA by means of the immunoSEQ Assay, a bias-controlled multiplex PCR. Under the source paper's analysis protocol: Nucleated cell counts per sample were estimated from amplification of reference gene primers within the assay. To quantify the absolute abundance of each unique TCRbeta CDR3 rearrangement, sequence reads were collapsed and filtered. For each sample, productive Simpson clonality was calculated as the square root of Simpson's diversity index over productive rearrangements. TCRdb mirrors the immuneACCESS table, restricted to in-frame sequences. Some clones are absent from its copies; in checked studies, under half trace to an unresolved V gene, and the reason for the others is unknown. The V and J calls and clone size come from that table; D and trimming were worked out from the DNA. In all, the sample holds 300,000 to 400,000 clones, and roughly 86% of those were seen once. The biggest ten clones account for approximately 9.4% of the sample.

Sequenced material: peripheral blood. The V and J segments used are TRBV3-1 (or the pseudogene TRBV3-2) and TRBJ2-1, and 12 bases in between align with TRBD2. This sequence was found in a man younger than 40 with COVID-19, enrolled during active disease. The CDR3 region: CASSHVGLAGNNEQFF. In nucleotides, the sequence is TGTGCCAGCAGCCACGTAGGACTAGCGGGGAACAATGAGCAGTTCTTC.